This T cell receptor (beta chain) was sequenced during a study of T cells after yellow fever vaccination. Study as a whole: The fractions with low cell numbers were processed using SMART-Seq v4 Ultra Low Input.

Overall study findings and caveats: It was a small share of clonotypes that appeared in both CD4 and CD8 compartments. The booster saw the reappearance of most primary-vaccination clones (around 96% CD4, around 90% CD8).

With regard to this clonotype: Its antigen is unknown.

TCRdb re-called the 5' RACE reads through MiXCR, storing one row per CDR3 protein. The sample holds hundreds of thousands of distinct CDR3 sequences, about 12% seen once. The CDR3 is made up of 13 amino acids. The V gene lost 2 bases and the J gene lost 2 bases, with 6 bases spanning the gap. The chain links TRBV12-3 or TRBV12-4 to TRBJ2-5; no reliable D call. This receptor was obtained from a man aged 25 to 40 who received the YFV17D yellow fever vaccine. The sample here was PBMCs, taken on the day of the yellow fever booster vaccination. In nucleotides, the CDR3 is TGTGCCAGCAGTTTAAACTATCAAGAGACCCAGTACTTC. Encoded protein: CASSLNYQETQYF.